The 29 T cell receptor beta chains reported below all come from one sample, sequenced in a study of cytomegalovirus exposure and HLA in healthy donors. Both 60 Vbeta primers and 13 Jbeta primers went into the PCR. The repertoire was sequenced with immunoSEQ multiplex PCR; TCRdb's copy has only in-frame clones and lacks some. The sample shows approximately 150,000 clones, 65% to 80% of them seen only once. The sequenced material came from PBMCs. All receptors come from a woman in her twenties or thirties in good health and CMV-seronegative.

The V and J genes are TRBV25-1 and TRBJ2-3; D may be TRBD2 (6 bases). The V gene lost 4 bases and the J gene lost 4 bases, with 12 bases spanning the gap. This CDR3 has 14 amino acids. CDR1 is MGHDK, CDR2 SYGVNS, per germline. CDR3 DNA sequence: TGTGCCAGCAGTGGTCGGGGGACCGCAGATACGCAGTATTTT. Protein product: CASSGRGTADTQYF.

DNA for the CDR3: TGTGCCAGCAGCCGAGACAGGGCCGGAAACACCATATATTTT. Encoded protein: CASSRDRAGNTIYF. This chain uses TRBV6-5 with TRBJ1-3; 7 nucleotides line up with TRBD1. Trimming took 6 bases from V and 4 from J; bases not matched to a gene: 6. CDR3 length equals 14 residues. CDR1 and CDR2 from the germline V gene are MNHEY and SVGAGI.

The CDR3 sequence is CASSLTAGRSEQYF. CDR3 DNA sequence: TGCGCCAGCAGCTTGACAGCAGGGCGTAGCGAGCAGTACTTC. This rearrangement joins TRBV5-1 to TRBJ2-7; D may be TRBD1 (5 bases). Trimming cost V 1 base and J 6 bases, with 14 bases left between them. Germline CDR1 and CDR2: SGHRS and YFSETQ. CDR3 size: 14 residues.

In this sample, this clone turned up once. The chain has TRBV2 and TRBJ1-5; a weak D match, TRBD1 (6 bases). Per germline, CDR1 SNHLY and CDR2 FYNNEI. Trimming left V 6 bases short and J 0 bases short, with 12 bases between. The CDR3 consists of 15 residues. In nucleotides, the CDR3 is TGTGCCAGCAGGAAAACAGGGTATAGCAATCAGCCCCAGCATTTT. This encodes CASRKTGYSNQPQHF.

A remark on this clone: Different DNA sequences within this sample yield the same CDR3. This chain links TRBV18 with TRBJ2-7; TRBD1 agrees at 8 bases. The CDR3 is 14 amino acids. Germline V gene data show CDR1 as KGHSH and CDR2 as LQKENI. V gave up 3 bases and J gave up 2 bases; unmatched junction bases: 3. CDR3 loop: CASSPGTGPYEQYF. The CDR3 region has the DNA TGTGCCAGCTCACCCGGGACAGGTCCCTACGAGCAGTACTTC.

This clone came up once. This chain connects TRBV28 to TRBJ1-1; D is perhaps TRBD1 (5 bases). V lost 5 bases and J lost 6, with 10 bases in between. The V gene's germline CDR1 is MDHEN and CDR2 SYDVKM. CDR3 length: 12 residues. CDR3 sequence (DNA): TGTGCCAGCAGTCTCAGACAGTCTGAAGCTTTCTTT. Its protein product is CASSLRQSEAFF. Full variable domain (rest looked up from reference TRBV28 and TRBJ1-1): DVKVTQSSRYLVKRTGEKVFLECVQDMDHENMFWYRQDPGLGLRLIYFSYDVKMKEKGDIPEGYSVSREKKERFSLILESASTNQTSMYLCASSLRQSEAFFGQGTRLTVV.

The chain combines TRBV7-8 with TRBJ2-5; 14 bases are shared with TRBD2. The CDR3 length is 16 residues. The junction had 1 base not matched to a gene; V was cut back by 1 base and J by 3 bases. Germline lookup yields CDR1 SGHVS and CDR2 FQNEAQ. The CDR3 loop reads CASSLVTSGREETQYF. In DNA form, the CDR3 reads TGTGCCAGCAGCTTAGTGACTAGCGGGAGGGAAGAGACCCAGTACTTC.

The rearrangement uses TRBV27 and TRBJ2-3; 8 bases match TRBD2. CDR1 is MNHEY, CDR2 SMNVEV, per germline (reference sequence). J was trimmed by 6 bases and V by 0 bases; bases with no gene match: 14. The CDR3 runs to 18 residues. CDR3 nucleotide sequence: TGTGCCAGCAGTTTATCGGGGGGAAGCGGGAGTTTATCCGATACGCAGTATTTT. Protein: CASSLSGGSGSLSDTQYF.

Regarding this clone: The junction departs from the called germline gene at one end, perhaps through a read error. The rearrangement uses TRBV5-6 and TRBJ1-6; D is unclear. This CDR3 spans 13 amino acids. CDR1 SGHDT and CDR2 YYEEEE come from the germline V gene. The CDR3 protein is CASRQLEGAPPHF. The DNA for the CDR3 is TGTGCCAGCAGGCAACTGGAGGGCGCACCCCCCCACTTT.

The chain employs TRBV30 and TRBJ1-2; maybe TRBD1 (6 bases). Between the trimmed V and J ends, which lost 0 bases and 5 bases, there was a span of 10 bases. CDR1 is GTSNPN and CDR2 is SVGIG in the germline V gene (reference sequence). The CDR3 has 13 amino acids. The CDR3 is CAWSVTGFYGYTF. The CDR3 nucleotides are TGTGCCTGGAGTGTCACAGGGTTTTATGGCTACACCTTC.

This clone has just a few counts. The chain couples TRBV2 to TRBJ1-2; D unresolved. This CDR3 comprises 12 residues. Germline V gene sequence: CDR1 SNHLY, CDR2 FYNNEI. V gave up 2 bases and J gave up 4 bases, with 5 bases separating them. CDR3 bases: TGTGCCAGCAGTGAACAGTTCTATGGCTACACCTTC. This sequence encodes CASSEQFYGYTF.

The chain uses TRBV6-1 and TRBJ2-7; no clear D gene. CDR1 and CDR2 (germline): MNHNS, SASEGT. V shed 7 bases and J shed 3 bases, with 16 bases lying between them. CDR3 length equals 14 residues. CDR3 nucleotides: TGTGCCAGCAATTTCCAGAACAGTCTCTACGAGCAGTACTTC. It encodes CASNFQNSLYEQYF.

The chain uses TRBV19 and TRBJ1-2, with TRBD1 as a possible D gene (6 bases). The CDR3 totals 12 residues. V was clipped by 4 bases and J by 8 bases, with 11 bases between them. CDR1 LNHDA and CDR2 SQIVND come from the germline V gene (reference sequence). In nucleotides, the CDR3 is TGTGCCAGTAGTACCAGTCAGGGGGGCTACACCTTC. Translated, it gives CASSTSQGGYTF. The variable domain in full, with the rest retrieved from reference TRBV19 and TRBJ1-2, is DGGITQSPKYLFRKEGQNVTLSCEQNLNHDAMYWYRQDPGQGLRLIYYSQIVNDFQKGDIAEGYSVSREKKESFPLTVTSAQKNPTAFYLCASSTSQGGYTFGSGTRLTVV.

The chain has TRBV9 and TRBJ2-7, with D possibly matching TRBD2 (5 bases). Germline CDR1 is SGDLS and CDR2 is YYNGEE. The CDR3 has 16 amino acids. Deletions cut 3 bases from V and 2 bases from J, with 18 bases between. The DNA of the CDR3 is TGTGCCAGCAGCGAAGGCCTCAGACCCGGGGCCTACGAGCAGTACTTC. This gives the protein CASSEGLRPGAYEQYF. The full variable domain, with the rest looked up from reference TRBV9 and TRBJ2-7, is DSGVTQTPKHLITATGQRVTLRCSPRSGDLSVYWYQQSLDQGLQFLIQYYNGEERAKGNILERFSAQQFPDLHSELNLSSLELGDSALYFCASSEGLRPGAYEQYFGPGTRLTVT.

The rearrangement joins TRBV28 to TRBJ1-5, with D perhaps matching TRBD1 (5 bases). The CDR3 is 15 amino acids. Germline V CDR1 and CDR2: MDHEN, SYDVKM. V dropped 5 bases and J dropped 1 base, with 12 bases sitting between them. CDR3 nucleotides: TGTGCCAGCAGTCGTCAGGGATACAGCAATCAGCCCCAGCATTTT. It is translated as CASSRQGYSNQPQHF. Full variable domain (remainder filled in from reference TRBV28 and TRBJ1-5): DVKVTQSSRYLVKRTGEKVFLECVQDMDHENMFWYRQDPGLGLRLIYFSYDVKMKEKGDIPEGYSVSREKKERFSLILESASTNQTSMYLCASSRQGYSNQPQHFGDGTRLSIL.

The chain couples TRBV18 to TRBJ1-6; 9 nucleotides agree with TRBD1. The CDR3 is 16 amino acids. J was trimmed by 10 bases and V by 1 base; bases with no gene match: 8. CDR1 KGHSH and CDR2 LQKENI come from the germline V gene. DNA for the CDR3: TGTGCCAGCTCACCACAGTCACAGGGGGCTAACTCACCCCTCCACTTT. It specifies CASSPQSQGANSPLHF.

The chain is built from TRBV7-9 and TRBJ2-1; 7 bases are a match to TRBD2. This CDR3 region has 14 residues. V lost 1 base to trimming and J lost 8 bases; unmatched junction nucleotides: 5. Per germline, CDR1 SEHNR and CDR2 FQNEAQ (reference sequence). This CDR3 is CASSLGGGGDEQFF. In DNA, the CDR3 is TGTGCCAGCAGCTTAGGGGGGGGTGGGGATGAGCAGTTCTTC.

The chain couples TRBV6-1 to TRBJ2-5; 9 bases align to TRBD2. The germline gives CDR1 MNHNS, CDR2 SASEGT. The CDR3 covers 20 residues. Losses at the gene ends were 1 base for V and 1 base for J; bases not matched to a gene: 16. The CDR3, as DNA: TGTGCCAGCAGTGAAGTTTCCAGCGGGGGGATCCTCTCCTCCCAAGAGACCCAGTACTTC. Its translation is CASSEVSSGGILSSQETQYF.

J is TRBJ2-7 and V is TRBV4-1, with a tentative D call TRBD2 (6 bases). Trimming pared 3 bases from V and 2 bases from J, leaving 20 bases between. The CDR3 totals 17 residues. Germline-derived CDR1 and CDR2 are MGHRA and YSYEKL. The CDR3 DNA follows: TGCGCCAGCAGCCACCAGTACGGGGGAGTAGTCACCTACGAGCAGTACTTC. Its translation is CASSHQYGGVVTYEQYF.

This clone came up a few times. The chain recombines TRBV7-8 with TRBJ2-7, with TRBD2 identical over 7 bases. The germline V gene encodes CDR1 SGHVS and CDR2 FQNEAQ. The V gene end was trimmed by 0 bases and the J gene end by 4 bases; junction bases not matched to a gene: 6. The CDR3 consists of 15 residues. The CDR3 DNA is TGTGCCAGCAGCTTAGCGTCGACCGGGAGGTACGAGCAGTACTTC. Residues: CASSLASTGRYEQYF.

The V and J genes are TRBV30 and TRBJ1-2; D is unclear. The ends were cut back, 4 bases at V and 10 bases at J, with 16 bases in the middle. The CDR3 covers 12 residues. CDR1 and CDR2 from the germline V gene are GTSNPN and SVGIG (reference sequence). The CDR3 region has the DNA TGTGCCTGGACCGGGATCGCCTCTGACTACACCTTC. Translating gives CAWTGIASDYTF.

This chain uses TRBV6-1 with TRBJ2-7; tentative D call: TRBD1 (6 bases). The CDR3 length is 12 residues. Looked up from germline, CDR1 is MNHNS and CDR2 is SASEGT. V lost 4 bases, J lost 5 bases, and 9 bases lay in between. CDR3 bases: TGTGCCAGCAGTGGATACAGGGACGAGCAGTACTTC. Translating gives CASSGYRDEQYF.

The chain recombines TRBV19 with TRBJ1-2; TRBD1 agrees at 9 bases. Germline CDR1 LNHDA, CDR2 SQIVND (reference sequence). The CDR3 contains 14 residues. V shed 5 bases and J 7 bases; nucleotides not matched to a gene: 8. The CDR3: CASSPGQGAAGYTF. As DNA, the CDR3 is TGTGCCAGTAGTCCGGGACAGGGAGCAGCTGGCTACACCTTC.

Concerning this clone itself: Because it lacks the conserved phenylalanine or tryptophan at the end, this CDR3 is likely a read error. No DNA is shown, since the ends of the CDR3 on it are uncertain; the CDR3 is the one TCRdb lists. CDR3 residues: CPSSPWAI. The chain joins TRBV7-9 to TRBJ1-2; the listed D gene, TRBD1, was not tested against the DNA. Germline lookup yields CDR1 SEHNR and CDR2 FQNEAQ (reference sequence). The CDR3 is made up of 8 amino acids, end residues included.

The rearrangement links TRBV5-1 to TRBJ1-6; D gene ambiguous. V was cut by 1 base and J by 7 bases, with 15 bases left in between. CDR1 and CDR2 from the germline V gene are SGHRS and YFSETQ. This CDR3 region has 16 residues. The CDR3 sequence: CASSLRPGTENSPLHF. CDR3 sequence (DNA): TGCGCCAGCAGCTTGAGGCCTGGCACAGAAAATTCACCCCTCCACTTT. The full variable domain, rest sourced from reference TRBV5-1 and TRBJ1-6, is KAGVTQTPRYLIKTRGQQVTLSCSPISGHRSVSWYQQTPGQGLQFLFEYFSETQRNKGNFPGRFSGRQFSNSRSEMNVSTLELGDSALYLCASSLRPGTENSPLHFGNGTRLTVT.

The chain carries TRBV27 and TRBJ2-1; 7 positions agree with TRBD1. CDR3 length: 12 amino acids. CDR1 is MNHEY, CDR2 SMNVEV, per germline (reference sequence). Losses at the gene ends were 10 bases for V and 2 bases for J; bases not matched to a gene: 2. The CDR3 sequence: CATGTAYNEQFF. The CDR3 DNA is TGTGCCACCGGGACAGCCTACAATGAGCAGTTCTTC.

The V gene is TRBV27, the J gene TRBJ1-5; D is uncertain. The CDR3 sequence is 15 residues long. V lost 5 bases, J lost 2 bases, and 13 bases lay in between. The germline V gene encodes CDR1 MNHEY and CDR2 SMNVEV (reference sequence). The CDR3 nucleotides are TGTGCCAGCAGTCCAGGTACTAGTGGCAATCAGCCCCAGCATTTT. Protein sequence: CASSPGTSGNQPQHF.

The rearrangement uses TRBV28 and TRBJ2-7; 11 bases are a match to TRBD1. V lost 7 bases, J lost 5 bases, and 10 bases stayed unmatched. The CDR3 runs to 15 residues. Germline CDR1 reads MDHEN; CDR2 reads SYDVKM. In nucleotides, the CDR3 is TGTGCCAGCACCTTAGGCGGGACAGGGGGACACGAGCAGTACTTC. Protein sequence: CASTLGGTGGHEQYF.

This chain joins TRBV28 and TRBJ2-1; weak D call: TRBD2 (5 bases). Germline CDR1 and CDR2: MDHEN and SYDVKM. CDR3 length equals 15 residues. The V and J ends lost 4 bases and 8 bases respectively, with 18 bases between them. CDR3 bases: TGTGCCAGCAGTTCCCCCGCTTCGGGGATCGATGAGCAGTTCTTC. Amino acid sequence: CASSSPASGIDEQFF.